This is a list of T cell receptor beta chains from one sample in a study of cytomegalovirus exposure and HLA in healthy donors. Only in-frame clones appear in the TCRdb table, and some are missing; sequencing was by immunoSEQ multiplex PCR. The sample carries approximately 270,000 clones, about 80% recorded once. Sequences were obtained from PBMCs. The receptors were gathered from a girl aged 2-10 years in good health and CMV-seronegative. The CDR3 runs from the conserved cysteine through the conserved F or W. D genes are given only for firm matches. Size values are once, few and many counts, or a class for expanded clones, and some rows have none.

d_call	clone_size	v_call	cdr3_length	j_call	cdr3_aa	cdr3_nt
NA	NA	TRBV11-2	19	TRBJ1-1	CASSLDLRSWQGSKAEAFF	TGTGCCAGCAGCTTAGATTTGCGGAGTTGGCAGGGGAGTAAGGCTGAAGCTTTCTTT
TRBD1	NA	TRBV7-6	18	TRBJ2-7	CASSLAIYSGTELYEQYF	TGTGCCAGCAGCTTAGCAATTTACTCTGGGACAGAACTCTACGAGCAGTACTTC
NA	NA	TRBV10-3	12	TRBJ2-5	CAISGQRRTQYF	TGTGCCATCAGTGGTCAGCGGCGGACCCAGTACTTC
TRBD1	few	TRBV5-4	14	TRBJ1-2	CASSLGDRVTVYTF	TGTGCCAGCAGCTTAGGGGACAGGGTTACAGTCTACACCTTC
TRBD2	NA	TRBV28	13	TRBJ2-7	CASRVGLAYEQYF	TGTGCCAGCAGAGTGGGACTAGCCTACGAGCAGTACTTC
NA	NA	TRBV7-9	16	TRBJ1-2	CASSLATGFSKGGYTF	TGTGCCAGCAGTTTAGCCACAGGGTTCAGCAAGGGTGGCTACACCTTC
NA	NA	TRBV12-5	15	TRBJ1-2	CASGLGQGFYYGYTF	TGTGCTAGTGGTTTAGGGCAGGGATTTTACTATGGCTACACCTTC
NA	NA	TRBV7-8	14	TRBJ1-5	CASSSQYSNQPQHF	TGTGCCAGCAGCTCCCAGTATAGCAATCAGCCCCAGCATTTT
NA	few	TRBV5-5	14	TRBJ1-1	CASSLGVLTTEAFF	TGTGCCAGCAGCTTGGGAGTTCTAACTACTGAAGCTTTCTTT
NA	NA	TRBV6-4	13	TRBJ1-6	CASRENVHSPLHF	TGTGCCAGCAGGGAGAACGTCCATTCACCCCTCCACTTT
TRBD1	once	TRBV28	16	TRBJ1-4	CASRRFAGTGGEKLFF	TGTGCCAGCAGACGCTTTGCCGGGACAGGGGGAGAAAAACTGTTTTTT
NA	NA	TRBV2	15	TRBJ1-1	CASRGNRLPNTEAFF	TGTGCCAGCAGGGGTAACAGGTTGCCAAACACTGAAGCTTTCTTT
TRBD1	NA	TRBV6-1	14	TRBJ2-7	CASSAGGLTYEQYF	TGTGCCAGCAGTGCAGGGGGTCTTACCTACGAGCAGTACTTC
NA	NA	TRBV9	13	TRBJ1-1	CASSAQVGTEAFF	TGTGCCAGCAGCGCACAGGTGGGCACTGAAGCTTTCTTT
NA	NA	TRBV5-1	14	TRBJ1-2	CASSLRAGLGGYTF	TGCGCCAGCAGCTTGAGGGCAGGGCTGGGAGGCTACACCTTC
TRBD1	NA	TRBV7-3	13	TRBJ1-2	CASSLGQGWGYTF	TGTGCCAGCAGCTTAGGACAGGGCTGGGGCTACACCTTC
NA	NA	TRBV7-8	18	TRBJ2-1	CASTQATRLETIYNEQFF	TGTGCCAGCACCCAAGCCACGAGACTAGAAACGATCTACAATGAGCAGTTCTTC
NA	NA	TRBV10-3	15	TRBJ2-1	CAIQGTVGSYNEQFF	TGTGCCATCCAGGGAACAGTGGGGTCCTACAATGAGCAGTTCTTC
NA	NA	TRBV7-9	18	TRBJ2-3	CASSPRTIVSFSTDTQYF	TGTGCCAGCAGCCCAAGGACTATAGTGAGTTTTAGCACAGATACGCAGTATTTT
NA	NA	TRBV27	12	TRBJ1-5	CASSFSGQPQHF	TGTGCCAGCAGTTTCTCAGGTCAGCCCCAGCATTTT
NA	few	TRBV7-2	14	TRBJ2-7	CASSVGTGRGEQYF	TGTGCCAGCAGCGTCGGGACGGGACGGGGGGAGCAGTACTTC
NA	NA	TRBV6-5	13	TRBJ2-7	CASSYSPNYEQYF	TGTGCCAGCAGCTATTCACCTAACTACGAGCAGTACTTC
TRBD1	NA	TRBV5-1	14	TRBJ2-7	CASASGTGWHEQYF	TGCGCCAGCGCCTCCGGGACAGGGTGGCACGAGCAGTACTTC
TRBD2	NA	TRBV5-4	15	TRBJ2-3	CASSSSGGASDTQYF	TGTGCCAGCAGCAGTAGCGGGGGGGCCTCAGATACGCAGTATTTT
NA	NA	TRBV11-2	16	TRBJ1-1	CASSLTRDMLLAEAFF	TGTGCCAGCAGCCTGACCAGGGATATGTTATTGGCTGAAGCTTTCTTT
NA	NA	TRBV5-1	14	TRBJ2-1	CASSLLSAHNEQFF	TGCGCCAGCAGCTTGCTTAGCGCCCACAATGAGCAGTTCTTC
TRBD2	NA	TRBV30	13	TRBJ2-1	CAWASGSGNEQFF	TGTGCCTGGGCCAGCGGGAGTGGTAATGAGCAGTTCTTC
TRBD2	NA	TRBV27	16	TRBJ2-1	CASSDRTSGRGNEQFF	TGTGCCAGCTCGGACCGGACTAGCGGGAGGGGGAATGAGCAGTTCTTC
TRBD1	NA	TRBV7-8	19	TRBJ2-7	CASSLTSPRQGALRYEQYF	TGTGCCAGCAGCTTAACATCCCCAAGACAGGGGGCTTTACGGTACGAGCAGTACTTC
TRBD2	NA	TRBV28	17	TRBJ2-7	CASSFIPRGIPWLEQYF	TGTGCCAGCAGTTTTATACCGCGGGGGATCCCCTGGCTCGAGCAGTACTTC